The 18 T cell receptor beta chains in this list originate from one sample, sequenced in a study of shared clonotypes between healthy human individuals. Profiling relied on immunoSEQ multiplex PCR, and the TCRdb table lists in-frame clones only, not all of them. The sample records 850,000 to 1,200,000 clones, about 75% being singletons. The sequenced sample was memory CD4+ T cells sorted from blood. Sample subset: CD45RA-negative fraction. All receptors come from a man younger than 35 in good health.

The rearrangement uses TRBV30 and TRBJ1-6, with a weak D call TRBD1 (6 bases). Per the germline V gene, CDR1 is GTSNPN and CDR2 is SVGIG (reference sequence). The CDR3 covers 12 residues. The CDR3 DNA reads TGTGCTTCGGGGGCCGGGGGTTCACCCCTCCACTTT. Amino acids: CASGAGGSPLHF.

V gene TRBV14 combines with J gene TRBJ2-1, with TRBD2 matching over 7 bases. The V gene's germline CDR1 is SGHDN and CDR2 FVKESK. The CDR3 runs 14 residues. J lost 15 bases, V lost 0 bases, and 11 bases had no gene match. The CDR3 protein is CASSQDPSGIRPFF. CDR3 in DNA: TGTGCCAGCAGCCAAGATCCGAGCGGGATACGGCCGTTCTTC.

This sequence joins TRBV7-2 and TRBJ2-7; D is undetermined. Germline CDR1 and CDR2: SGHTA and FQGNSA. CDR3 size: 15 residues. V gave up 1 base and J gave up 2 bases, with 12 bases separating them. As DNA, the CDR3 is TGTGCCAGCAGCTTAGGCTCCGCGGCGACCTACGAGCAGTACTTC. This codes for CASSLGSAATYEQYF. The whole variable domain, filled in from reference TRBV7-2 and TRBJ2-7, reads GAGVSQSPSNKVTEKGKDVELRCDPISGHTALYWYRQSLGQGLEFLIYFQGNSAPDKSGLPSDRFSAERTGGSVSTLTIQRTQQEDSAVYLCASSLGSAATYEQYFGPGTRLTVT.

This clone was seen only once. V and J are TRBV10-1 and TRBJ2-4, with D unclear. Trimming left V 3 bases short and J 2 bases short, with 8 bases between. Germline V gene lookup returns CDR1 WNHNN and CDR2 SYGVQD (reference sequence). This CDR3 region has 14 residues. CDR3 residues: CASSDDVTKNIQYF. For the CDR3, the DNA is TGCGCCAGCAGTGACGACGTAACCAAAAACATTCAGTACTTC.

The genes are TRBV2 and TRBJ1-1, with D possibly TRBD1 on 6 matching bases. Per germline, CDR1 SNHLY and CDR2 FYNNEI. V lost 8 bases and J 1 base, leaving 17 bases between the germline ends. The CDR3 sequence is 15 residues long. This CDR3 is CASVREDRPNTEAFF. DNA of the CDR3: TGTGCCAGCGTAAGAGAAGACAGGCCGAACACTGAAGCTTTCTTT.

The chain has TRBV4-1 and TRBJ2-1; TRBD2 matches at 13 bases. Germline V lookup: CDR1 MGHRA, CDR2 YSYEKL. Germline trimming cut 0 bases from V and 12 bases from J; bases unmatched to any gene: 2. CDR3 length: 14 residues. Here the CDR3 DNA reads TGCGCCAGCAGCCAAGAACTAGCGGGGGGGCTGCAGTTCTTC. Its protein is CASSQELAGGLQFF.

This chain joins TRBV18 and TRBJ2-5, with D possibly being TRBD1 or TRBD2 (5 bases each). V lost 4 bases, J lost 2 bases, and 8 bases lay in between. The CDR3 sequence is 13 residues long. Germline V CDR1 and CDR2: KGHSH, LQKENI. The CDR3, as DNA: TGTGCCAGCTCACGGGACGTACAAGAGACCCAGTACTTC. Translating it yields CASSRDVQETQYF.

DNA of the CDR3: TGTGCTAGTGGTTTGGTACCTAGCAATGAGCAGTTCTTC. This sequence encodes CASGLVPSNEQFF. This chain joins TRBV12-5 and TRBJ2-1; no firm D call. Germline V gene data show CDR1 as LGHNT and CDR2 as FRNRAP. Deletions cut 0 bases from V and 6 bases from J, with 6 bases between. This CDR3 contains 13 residues.

The gene calls are TRBV6-4 and TRBJ2-7; 10 bases match TRBD2. V trimming: 7 bases; J trimming: 9 bases; junction bases outside the gene matches: 9. The germline V gene has CDR1 MRHNA and CDR2 SNTAGT. The CDR3 has 13 residues. CDR3 protein: CASIALAGGPQYF. The CDR3 DNA sequence: TGTGCCAGCATCGCGTTAGCGGGGGGTCCGCAGTACTTC.

This clone appeared a few times. The chain employs TRBV9 and TRBJ1-6, with 7 bases matching TRBD1. This CDR3 has 19 amino acids. CDR1 is SGDLS and CDR2 is YYNGEE in the germline V gene. V lost 0 bases to trimming and J lost 2 bases; unmatched junction nucleotides: 11. The CDR3 loop reads CASSVAAAGGSTYNSPLHF. The CDR3 DNA reads TGTGCCAGCAGCGTAGCGGCCGCAGGGGGTTCCACCTATAATTCACCCCTCCACTTT. Full variable domain (outside the CDR3, taken from reference TRBV9 and TRBJ1-6): DSGVTQTPKHLITATGQRVTLRCSPRSGDLSVYWYQQSLDQGLQFLIQYYNGEERAKGNILERFSAQQFPDLHSELNLSSLELGDSALYFCASSVAAAGGSTYNSPLHFGNGTRLTVT.

About this clone itself: The same CDR3 also results from other DNA sequences found in this sample. The chain links TRBV7-2 to TRBJ2-1; no clear D gene. Germline CDR1 is SGHTA and CDR2 is FQGNSA. The CDR3 extends over 14 amino acids. V was clipped by 0 bases and J by 4 bases, with 7 bases between them. CDR3 bases: TGTGCCAGCAGCTTAGCTGGCGGATACAATGAGCAGTTCTTC. As protein: CASSLAGGYNEQFF.

The chain couples TRBV21-1 to TRBJ2-5; TRBD1, as called in the table, went unchecked against the DNA. TRBV21-1 corresponds to a pseudogene. This CDR3 has 17 residues. The CDR3 DNA reads TGTGCCAGCAGCATGACAGGGAATGAAGGGGGCCAAGAGACCCAGTACTTC. Residues: CASSMTGNEGGQETQYF.

This clone was detected a few times. The gene calls are TRBV9 and TRBJ2-1; D not certain. Deletions cut 3 bases from V and 2 bases from J, with 12 bases between. Germline values: CDR1 SGDLS, CDR2 YYNGEE. This CDR3 spans 15 amino acids. The CDR3: CASSAQEGTYNEQFF. The CDR3 DNA reads as TGTGCCAGCAGCGCCCAAGAAGGGACCTACAATGAGCAGTTCTTC. Full variable domain (outside the CDR3, taken from reference TRBV9 and TRBJ2-1): DSGVTQTPKHLITATGQRVTLRCSPRSGDLSVYWYQQSLDQGLQFLIQYYNGEERAKGNILERFSAQQFPDLHSELNLSSLELGDSALYFCASSAQEGTYNEQFFGPGTRLTVL.

This sequence joins TRBV7-8 and TRBJ1-4; D remains ambiguous. Germline V lookup: CDR1 SGHVS, CDR2 FQNEAQ. Trimming took 5 bases from V and 7 from J, leaving 11 bases between them. CDR3 size: 13 residues. As DNA, the CDR3 is TGTGCCAGCAGCCCCAAATGGGGTGAAAAACTGTTTTTT. Amino acids: CASSPKWGEKLFF.

This sequence joins TRBV7-2 and TRBJ2-1, with D perhaps matching TRBD2 (6 bases). Trimming pared 4 bases from V and 4 bases from J, leaving 11 bases between. This CDR3 spans 14 amino acids. Germline CDR1 SGHTA, CDR2 FQGNSA. CDR3 in amino acids: CASSSGLLYNEQFF. As DNA, the CDR3 is TGTGCCAGCAGCTCGGGACTCCTATACAATGAGCAGTTCTTC.

The rearrangement links TRBV2 to TRBJ2-1; D is ambiguous. Trimming stripped 6 bases from V and 5 bases from J, with 8 bases between. The CDR3 is 12 amino acids. In germline, CDR1 is SNHLY, CDR2 FYNNEI. The CDR3 bases are TGTGCCAGCAGATTCATTAACAATGAGCAGTTCTTC. It specifies CASRFINNEQFF. The full variable domain, rest sourced from reference TRBV2 and TRBJ2-1, is EPEVTQTPSHQVTQMGQEVILRCVPISNHLYFYWYRQILGQKVEFLVSFYNNEISEKSEIFDDQFSVERPDGSNFTLKIRSTKLEDSAMYFCASRFINNEQFFGPGTRLTVL.

The genes are TRBV4-1 and TRBJ2-5, with TRBD1 matching 8 bases. Trimming cost V 4 bases and J 2 bases; bases outside gene matches: 6. The CDR3 has 15 residues. Looked up from germline, CDR1 is MGHRA and CDR2 is YSYEKL. The CDR3 loop reads CASSPGQGLQETQYF. The CDR3 region has the DNA TGCGCCAGCAGCCCTGGACAGGGCCTTCAAGAGACCCAGTACTTC.

This clone has just a few counts. V is TRBV5-8 and J is TRBJ2-7; TRBD2 matches 9 bases. Germline CDR1 is SGHTS and CDR2 is YDEGEE. The junction had 10 bases not matched to a gene; V was cut back by 5 bases and J by 4 bases. The CDR3 loop spans 15 amino acids. Written as DNA, the CDR3 is TGTGCCAGCAGGGGACTAGCTGCTCCCTTTTACGAGCAGTACTTC. This codes for CASRGLAAPFYEQYF. The full variable domain, its missing parts supplied by reference TRBV5-8 and TRBJ2-7, is EAGVTQSPTHLIKTRGQQATLRCSPISGHTSVYWYQQALGLGLQFLLWYDEGEERNRGNFPPRFSGRQFPNYSSELNVNALELEDSALYLCASRGLAAPFYEQYFGPGTRLTVT.